The next 23 T cell receptor beta chains were all read from a single sample in a study of T-cell memory formation after mild COVID-19. A single record per CDR3 protein comes from TCRdb applying MiXCR to the 5' RACE reads. The profile shows 350,000 or so distinct CDR3 sequences, under 25% of them singletons. The sequencing sample was made of PBMCs or a T cell subset sorted from them (not recorded which). These receptors all stem from an adult woman who had mild COVID-19 (a few samples of this study predate the infection). Cell type and time point are not known.

The gene calls are TRBV7-9 and TRBJ2-5, with 8 positions matching TRBD2. Germline-derived CDR1 and CDR2 are SEHNR and FQNEAQ (reference sequence). The CDR3 has 16 residues. The V and J ends lost 5 bases and 2 bases, in that order; junction bases with no gene match: 10. The CDR3 is CASSLTSGRGQETQYF. The CDR3 bases are TGTGCCAGCAGCCTTACCTCCGGGAGGGGGCAAGAGACCCAGTACTTC.

The chain couples TRBV20-1 to TRBJ1-2; 8 bases match TRBD1. The CDR3 has 15 amino acids. Germline-derived CDR1 and CDR2 are DFQATT and SNEGSKA (reference sequence). V gave up 0 bases and J gave up 5 bases; unmatched junction bases: 8. The CDR3 coding sequence is TGCAGTGCTAGAGATCCGGACAGGGCAACATATGGCTACACCTTC. Translating it yields CSARDPDRATYGYTF.

The chain employs TRBV7-3 and TRBJ2-1, with 9 positions matching TRBD2. V trimming: 5 bases; J trimming: 12 bases; junction bases outside the gene matches: 8. The CDR3 runs 13 residues. CDR1 and CDR2 from the germline V gene are SGHTA and FQGTGA. The CDR3 loop is CASSPSLTSGQFF. CDR3 DNA sequence: TGTGCCAGCAGCCCTTCTCTGACTAGCGGGCAGTTCTTC.

The gene calls are TRBV27 and TRBJ2-2, with TRBD1 identical over 7 bases. V lost 6 bases to trimming and J lost 3 bases; unmatched junction nucleotides: 10. The CDR3 contains 16 residues. Per the germline V gene, CDR1 is MNHEY and CDR2 is SMNVEV (reference sequence). CDR3 DNA: TGTGCCAGCAGAAACTCAGGGGGTTCGTACACCGGGGAGCTGTTTTTT. Translated: CASRNSGGSYTGELFF.

The chain couples TRBV6-2 or TRBV6-3 to TRBJ1-1, with TRBD1 matching 7 bases. The trim removed 6 bases at V and 4 bases at J, leaving 11 bases unmatched. The V gene's germline CDR1 is MNHEY and CDR2 SVGEGT. The CDR3 sequence is 15 residues long. CDR3 DNA: TGTGCCAGCAGCAGCCGGGACAGACCTAGCACTGAAGCTTTCTTT. This codes for CASSSRDRPSTEAFF.

V gene TRBV7-9 combines with J gene TRBJ2-5, with D possibly matching TRBD1 (6 bases). Germline CDR1 and CDR2: SEHNR and FQNEAQ (reference sequence). V shed 5 bases and J shed 5 bases, with 15 bases lying between them. The CDR3 contains 14 residues. The CDR3, as DNA: TGTGCCAGCAGCCCGGGAACAGGGATGGAGACCCAGTACTTC. It yields the protein CASSPGTGMETQYF.

This clonotype has only a few counts. The V gene is TRBV6-5, the J gene TRBJ2-7, with no clear D. The CDR3 consists of 12 residues. V was clipped by 6 bases and J by 6 bases, with 12 bases between them. CDR1 and CDR2 (germline): MNHEY, SVGAGI. CDR3 nucleotides: TGTGCCAGCAGCCTTGGGGATTCCGAGCAGTACTTC. Translating gives CASSLGDSEQYF.

V and J are TRBV29-1 and TRBJ1-6, with a weak D call TRBD1 (5 bases). Germline V gene data show CDR1 as SQVTM and CDR2 as ANQGSEA. This CDR3 comprises 14 residues. V gave up 5 bases and J gave up 9 bases, with 17 bases separating them. CDR3 protein: CSVKRDDSSSPLHF. CDR3 DNA: TGCAGCGTTAAAAGGGACGATTCAAGTTCACCCCTCCACTTT.

The chain links TRBV11-1 to TRBJ2-3, with 12 positions matching TRBD2. The CDR3 runs to 16 residues. CDR1 is SGHAT, CDR2 FQDESV, per germline (reference sequence). V was clipped by 5 bases and J by 2 bases; unmatched bases: 5. In DNA, the CDR3 is TGTGCCAGCAGCGCCCGACTAGCGGGAGCCACAGATACGCAGTATTTT. Protein product: CASSARLAGATDTQYF.

The V gene is TRBV7-6, the J gene TRBJ1-4; possible D gene TRBD1, 6 bases. The CDR3 runs 16 residues. Trimming took off 4 bases at V and 8 bases at J, with 20 bases between the two ends. Looked up from germline, CDR1 is SGHVS and CDR2 is FNYEAQ. The CDR3 DNA reads as TGTGCCAGCAGCTCGGACAGAGGAGGGGTCAGGGAAAAACTGTTTTTT. Amino acids: CASSSDRGGVREKLFF.

This chain uses TRBV30 with TRBJ2-7, with D possibly being TRBD2 (5 bases). Germline loops: CDR1 GTSNPN, CDR2 SVGIG (reference sequence). The CDR3 sequence is 15 residues long. Trimming shortened V by 1 base and J by 2 bases, and 15 bases separated the two germline ends. This CDR3 is CAWSALLARAYEQYF. The DNA of the CDR3 is TGTGCCTGGAGTGCCCTCCTAGCTAGGGCCTACGAGCAGTACTTC.

This clonotype has more than one count but fewer than ten. The J gene is TRBJ2-7, the V gene TRBV14; the D gene could be TRBD1 or TRBD2 (5 bases each). V was shortened by 4 bases and J by 2 bases, with 18 bases between the two germline ends. CDR3 length: 16 residues. The germline V gene has CDR1 SGHDN and CDR2 FVKESK. The CDR3 sequence is CASSLGRLRGPYEQYF. DNA for the CDR3: TGTGCCAGCAGCCTCGGACGCCTTCGGGGCCCCTACGAGCAGTACTTC.

The gene calls are TRBV9 and TRBJ2-2, with 10 bases fitting TRBD1. V shed 4 bases and J 15 bases; nucleotides not matched to a gene: 9. The CDR3 covers 13 residues. CDR1 is SGDLS, CDR2 YYNGEE, per germline. The CDR3 region has the DNA TGTGCCAGCAGCTCAAGGGACAGGGGCGTTTTGTTTTTT. This encodes CASSSRDRGVLFF.

CDR3: CASSVERGGDTQYF. In DNA form, the CDR3 reads TGTGCCAGCAGCGTCGAGCGGGGAGGGGATACGCAGTATTTT. This chain joins TRBV9 and TRBJ2-3; 7 bases match TRBD2. Germline V gives CDR1 SGDLS, CDR2 YYNGEE. V gave up 2 bases and J gave up 6 bases; unmatched junction bases: 6. The CDR3 contains 14 residues.

The genes are TRBV4-3 and TRBJ2-3; perhaps TRBD1 as D (5 bases). The V gene lost 3 bases and the J gene lost 6 bases, with 22 bases spanning the gap. This CDR3 is 17 amino acids long. Germline CDR1 is LGHNA and CDR2 is YSLEER. As DNA, the CDR3 is TGCGCCAGCAGCCACCCCTTTCGAGGCAGGGAACTGGATACGCAGTATTTT. Amino acid sequence: CASSHPFRGRELDTQYF.

This clonotype has just a few counts. The chain links TRBV7-9 to TRBJ2-4; TRBD1 might be the D (6 bases). The CDR3 sequence is 13 residues long. V was trimmed by 5 bases and J by 10 bases, leaving 15 bases between them. CDR1 SEHNR and CDR2 FQNEAQ come from the germline V gene (reference sequence). CDR3 nucleotides: TGTGCCAGCAGCGACGGTACAGGGTGGATTCAGTACTTC. This encodes CASSDGTGWIQYF.

This clonotype was counted only a few times. The rearrangement joins TRBV5-4 to TRBJ2-7, with 7 bases lining up with TRBD2. V lost 4 bases and J lost 1; bases outside the gene matches: 2. Germline CDR1 SGHNT, CDR2 YYREEE (reference sequence). The CDR3 is 13 amino acids. The CDR3 reads CASSGEGSYEQYF. CDR3 in DNA: TGTGCCAGCAGCGGGGAGGGGTCCTACGAGCAGTACTTC.

This chain uses TRBV7-2 with TRBJ1-2, with a tentative D call TRBD1 (5 bases). V gave up 7 bases and J gave up 4 bases, with 13 bases separating them. The CDR3 is made up of 13 amino acids. Germline CDR1 and CDR2: SGHTA and FQGNSA. The CDR3 region has the DNA TGTGCCAGCACCTTGGAGGGGCCCTATGGCTACACCTTC. This codes for CASTLEGPYGYTF.

The V gene is TRBV12-5, the J gene TRBJ2-1; 7 nucleotides agree with TRBD1. The CDR3 loop spans 13 amino acids. Trimming cost V 5 bases and J 5 bases; bases outside gene matches: 3. Germline CDR1 is LGHNT and CDR2 is FRNRAP. For the CDR3, the DNA is TGTGCTAGTGGTCCCGACAGGGACAATGAGCAGTTCTTC. This sequence encodes CASGPDRDNEQFF.

CDR3 bases: TGCGCCAGCAGGAACGGCGGCAGCTCCCGCACAGATACGCAGTATTTT. Amino acids: CASRNGGSSRTDTQYF. The rearrangement uses TRBV5-1 and TRBJ2-3; no clear D gene. Per the germline V gene, CDR1 is SGHRS and CDR2 is YFSETQ. The CDR3 totals 16 residues. V was trimmed by 5 bases and J by 1 base, leaving 17 bases between them.

The chain links TRBV3-1 to TRBJ2-3, with 10 bases matching TRBD2. Trimming took 2 bases from V and 4 from J; bases not matched to a gene: 9. Germline CDR1 reads LGHDT; CDR2 reads YNNKEL (reference sequence). This CDR3 comprises 17 residues. DNA of the CDR3: TGTGCCAGCAGCCAACCCAATAGCGGGGGGCTCGCAGATACGCAGTATTTT. Protein: CASSQPNSGGLADTQYF.

In its sample, this clonotype was seen a few times. This rearrangement joins TRBV5-1 to TRBJ2-2, with D possibly TRBD2 on 6 matching bases. V lost 4 bases, J lost 2 bases, and 15 bases lay in between. CDR1 and CDR2 from the germline V gene are SGHRS and YFSETQ. The CDR3 consists of 16 residues. The CDR3 loop is CASSAAAGTNTGELFF. The CDR3, as DNA: TGCGCCAGCAGCGCAGCTGCGGGAACCAACACCGGGGAGCTGTTTTTT.

This clonotype was picked up a small number of times. This chain connects TRBV11-3 to TRBJ2-2; D might be TRBD2 (5 bases). The V end lost 5 bases, the J end lost 2 bases, and 18 bases lay between the germline ends. Germline V CDR1 and CDR2: SGHNT, YENEEA. The CDR3 spans 17 residues. The CDR3 sequence is CASSQRGGDYNTGELFF. The CDR3 nucleotides are TGTGCCAGCAGCCAAAGAGGCGGTGACTACAACACCGGGGAGCTGTTTTTT.